Below are 6 T cell receptor beta chains sequenced from a single sample in a study of Graves' ophthalmopathy and Graves' hyperthyroidism. RNA transcripts were the template, and TCR beta CDR3 regions were amplified from them. First-round RT-PCR with HTBI primers preceded a second-round multiplex PCR. Via MiXCR, TCRdb re-called the multiplex PCR reads, giving one row per CDR3 protein. The sample carries around 660,000 distinct CDR3 sequences, over 40% recorded once. Source material: peripheral blood. The receptor source for this set is an adult man with Graves' ophthalmopathy.

The chain is built from TRBV30 and TRBJ1-2; D perhaps matches TRBD1 (5 bases). This CDR3 contains 12 residues. The ends were cut back, 3 bases at V and 3 bases at J, with 8 bases in the middle. Looked up from germline, CDR1 is GTSNPN and CDR2 is SVGIG (reference sequence). This CDR3 reads CAWSLGDYGYTF. For the CDR3, the DNA is TGTGCCTGGAGCCTAGGGGACTATGGCTACACCTTC.

This clonotype came up many times. V and J are TRBV29-1 and TRBJ2-7; 8 nucleotides agree with TRBD1. Germline V gives CDR1 SQVTM, CDR2 ANQGSEA. There are 12 residues in the CDR3. The V and J ends lost 3 bases and 3 bases, in that order; junction bases with no gene match: 1. The CDR3 sequence: CSVEDRVYEQYF. The CDR3 bases are TGCAGCGTTGAGGACAGGGTCTACGAGCAGTACTTC.

This clonotype occurred a few times. The chain carries TRBV14 and TRBJ2-3; 7 positions agree with TRBD2. Germline-derived CDR1 and CDR2 are SGHDN and FVKESK. This CDR3 has 15 amino acids. V dropped 4 bases and J dropped 1; count of bases not matched to a gene: 5. CDR3 bases: TGTGCCAGCAGCCCCCGACTAGCCGGCACAGATACGCAGTATTTT. Residues: CASSPRLAGTDTQYF.

To note about this clonotype: One base away lies a much larger clone, so this may be a sequencing read error. The chain has TRBV7-9 and TRBJ2-5; either TRBD1 or TRBD2 may supply D (5 bases each). The CDR3 sequence is 16 residues long. V gave up 9 bases and J gave up 4 bases, with 24 bases separating them. Germline CDR1 and CDR2: SEHNR and FQNEAQ (reference sequence). The CDR3 loop reads CASSEQAEGYTETQYF. CDR3 nucleotide sequence: TGTGCCAGTAGTGAACAGGCAGAGGGGTATACAGAGACCCAGTACTTC. The full variable domain, in which reference TRBV7-9 and TRBJ2-5 provide the parts outside the CDR3, is DTGVSQNPRHKITKRGQNVTFRCDPISEHNRLYWYRQTLGQGPEFLTYFQNEAQLEKSRLLSDRFSAERPKGSFSTLEIQRTEQGDSAMYLCASSEQAEGYTETQYFGPGTRLLVL.

About this clonotype: This likely comes from a read error, as the CDR3 has no conserved phenylalanine or tryptophan at its end. The DNA is omitted, as the CDR3 cannot be located on it reliably, and the CDR3 follows TCRdb's listing. The CDR3 region is CASSEQGAGTGELVL. The V gene is TRBV7-7, the J gene TRBJ2-2; no DNA check was done on the table's D call, TRBD1. CDR1 is SSHAT, CDR2 FNYEAQ, per germline (reference sequence). The CDR3 adds up to 15 amino acids, both ends counted.

The CDR3 loop is CSVEILAGVQETQHF. The CDR3 DNA sequence: TGCAGCGTTGAAATACTAGCGGGGGTTCAAGAGACCCAGCATTTT. The V call is TRBV29-1, the J call TRBJ1-5; a weak D match, TRBD1 (5 bases). Looked up from germline, CDR1 is SQVTM and CDR2 is ANQGSEA. Trimming stripped 2 bases from V and 11 bases from J, with 22 bases between. The CDR3 covers 15 residues.